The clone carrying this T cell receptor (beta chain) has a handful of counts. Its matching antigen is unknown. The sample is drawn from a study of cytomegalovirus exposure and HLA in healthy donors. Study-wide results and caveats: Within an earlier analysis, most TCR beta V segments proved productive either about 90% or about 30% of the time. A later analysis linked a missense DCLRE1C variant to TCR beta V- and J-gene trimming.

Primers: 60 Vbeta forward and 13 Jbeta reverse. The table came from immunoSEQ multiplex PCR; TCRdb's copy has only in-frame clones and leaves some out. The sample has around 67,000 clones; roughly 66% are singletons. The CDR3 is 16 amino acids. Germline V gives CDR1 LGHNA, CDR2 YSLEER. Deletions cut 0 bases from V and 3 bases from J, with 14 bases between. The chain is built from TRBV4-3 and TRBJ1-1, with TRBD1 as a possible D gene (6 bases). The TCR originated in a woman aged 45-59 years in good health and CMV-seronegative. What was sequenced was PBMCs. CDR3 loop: CASSQDQTGVYTEAFF. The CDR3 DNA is TGCGCCAGCAGCCAAGATCAGACAGGTGTGTACACTGAAGCTTTCTTT.